The following is a TCR beta chain sequence with its context. The antigen remains undetermined. This specimen belongs to a study of cytomegalovirus exposure and HLA in healthy donors. Study-wide findings and caveats: Confirmation was obtained in vitro that a few CMV-associated chains are specific for CMV antigens. Most TCR sequences were rare, but some public TCRs occurred in many donors. Altogether, about 160 TCR beta chains were recorded as cytomegalovirus-associated.

The table came from immunoSEQ multiplex PCR; TCRdb's copy has only in-frame clones and leaves some out. The table has about 180,000 clones, 75% to 90% seen once; the top ten hold 16%. V was trimmed by 6 bases and J by 2 bases, leaving 8 bases between them. From germline, CDR1 is MNHEY and CDR2 SMNVEV (reference sequence). This CDR3 has 12 amino acids. This receptor was taken from a young man in good health and CMV-seropositive. This rearrangement joins TRBV27 to TRBJ2-7, with D perhaps matching TRBD2 (5 bases). Material: PBMCs. The CDR3 DNA reads TGTGCCAGCAGCCGGGATCCCTACGAGCAGTACTTC. Protein sequence: CASSRDPYEQYF.